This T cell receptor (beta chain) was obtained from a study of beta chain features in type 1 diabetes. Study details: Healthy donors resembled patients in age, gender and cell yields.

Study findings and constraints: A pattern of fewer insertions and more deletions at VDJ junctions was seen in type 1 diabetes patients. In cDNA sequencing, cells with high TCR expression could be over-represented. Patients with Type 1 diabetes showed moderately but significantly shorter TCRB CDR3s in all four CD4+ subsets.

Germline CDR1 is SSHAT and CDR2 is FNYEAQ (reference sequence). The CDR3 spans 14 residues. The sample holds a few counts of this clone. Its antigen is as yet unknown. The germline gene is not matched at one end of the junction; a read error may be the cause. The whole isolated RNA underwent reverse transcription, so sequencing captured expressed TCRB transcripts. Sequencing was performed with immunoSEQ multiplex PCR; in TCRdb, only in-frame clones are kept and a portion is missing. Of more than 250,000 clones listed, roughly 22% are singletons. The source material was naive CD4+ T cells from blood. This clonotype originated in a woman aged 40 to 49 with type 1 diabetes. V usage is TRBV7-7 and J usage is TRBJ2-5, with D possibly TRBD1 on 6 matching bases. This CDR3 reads CASSLNRAQETQYF. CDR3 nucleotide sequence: TGTGCTAGCAGCCTTAACAGGGCTCAAGAGACCCAGTACTTC.